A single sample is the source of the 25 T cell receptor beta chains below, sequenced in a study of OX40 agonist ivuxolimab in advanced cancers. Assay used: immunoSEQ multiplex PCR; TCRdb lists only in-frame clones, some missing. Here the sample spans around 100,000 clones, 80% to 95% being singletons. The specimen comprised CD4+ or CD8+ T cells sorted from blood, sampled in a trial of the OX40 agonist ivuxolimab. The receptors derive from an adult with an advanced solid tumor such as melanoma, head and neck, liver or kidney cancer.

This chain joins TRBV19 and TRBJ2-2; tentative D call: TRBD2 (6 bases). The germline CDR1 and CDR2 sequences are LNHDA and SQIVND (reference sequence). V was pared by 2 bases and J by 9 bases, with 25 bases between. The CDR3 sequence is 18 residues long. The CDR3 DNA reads TGTGCCAGTAGTATATCGCCGAAGACTAGTACAAGTTTCCGGGAGCTGTTTTTT. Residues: CASSISPKTSTSFRELFF.

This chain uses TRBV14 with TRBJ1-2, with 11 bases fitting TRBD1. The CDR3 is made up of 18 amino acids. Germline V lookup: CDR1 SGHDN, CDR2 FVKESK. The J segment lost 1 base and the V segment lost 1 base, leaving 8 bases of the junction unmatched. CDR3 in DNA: TGTGCCAGCAGCCAAGGGTTTGGACAGGGGGCGTATAACTATGGCTACACCTTC. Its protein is CASSQGFGQGAYNYGYTF.

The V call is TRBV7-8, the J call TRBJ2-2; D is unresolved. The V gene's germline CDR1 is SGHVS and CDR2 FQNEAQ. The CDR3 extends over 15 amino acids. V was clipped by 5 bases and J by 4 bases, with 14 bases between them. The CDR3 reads CASSPIRVSTGELFF. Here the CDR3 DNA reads TGTGCCAGCAGCCCAATCCGGGTTAGCACCGGGGAGCTGTTTTTT.

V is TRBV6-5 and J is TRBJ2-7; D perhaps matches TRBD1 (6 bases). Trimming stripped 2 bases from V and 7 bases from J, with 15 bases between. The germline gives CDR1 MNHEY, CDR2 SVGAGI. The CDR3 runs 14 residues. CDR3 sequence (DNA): TGTGCCAGCAGTTACCTCCCCGAGCAGGGGGAGCAGTACTTC. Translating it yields CASSYLPEQGEQYF.

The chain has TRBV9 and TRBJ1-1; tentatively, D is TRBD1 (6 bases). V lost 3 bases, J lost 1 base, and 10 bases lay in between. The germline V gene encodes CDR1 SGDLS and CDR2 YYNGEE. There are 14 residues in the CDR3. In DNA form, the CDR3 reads TGTGCCAGCAGCGCCCAGACAGGGAACACTGAAGCTTTCTTT. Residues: CASSAQTGNTEAFF.

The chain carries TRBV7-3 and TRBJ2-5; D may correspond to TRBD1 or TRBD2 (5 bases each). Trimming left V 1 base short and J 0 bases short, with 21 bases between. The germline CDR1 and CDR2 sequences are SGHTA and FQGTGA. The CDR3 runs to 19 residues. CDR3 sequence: CASSLIQLSGRRDQETQYF. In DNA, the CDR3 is TGTGCCAGCAGCTTAATTCAGTTATCGGGGCGCCGAGACCAAGAGACCCAGTACTTC. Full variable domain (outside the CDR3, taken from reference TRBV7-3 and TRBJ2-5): GAGVSQTPSNKVTEKGKYVELRCDPISGHTALYWYRQSLGQGPEFLIYFQGTGAADDSGLPNDRFFAVRPEGSVSTLKIQRTERGDSAVYLCASSLIQLSGRRDQETQYFGPGTRLLVL.

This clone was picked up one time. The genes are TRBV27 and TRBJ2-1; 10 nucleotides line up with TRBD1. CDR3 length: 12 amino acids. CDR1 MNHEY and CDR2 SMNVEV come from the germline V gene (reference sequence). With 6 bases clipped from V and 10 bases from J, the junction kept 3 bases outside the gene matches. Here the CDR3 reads CASRTGGKEQFF. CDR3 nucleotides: TGTGCCAGCAGGACAGGGGGCAAGGAGCAGTTCTTC.

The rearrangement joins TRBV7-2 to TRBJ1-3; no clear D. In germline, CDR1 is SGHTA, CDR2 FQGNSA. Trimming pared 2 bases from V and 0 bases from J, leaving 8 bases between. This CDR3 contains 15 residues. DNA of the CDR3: TGTGCCAGCAGCTTACGGGCAGACTCTGGAAACACCATATATTTT. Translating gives CASSLRADSGNTIYF. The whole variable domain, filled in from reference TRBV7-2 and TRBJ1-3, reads GAGVSQSPSNKVTEKGKDVELRCDPISGHTALYWYRQSLGQGLEFLIYFQGNSAPDKSGLPSDRFSAERTGGSVSTLTIQRTQQEDSAVYLCASSLRADSGNTIYFGEGSWLTVV.

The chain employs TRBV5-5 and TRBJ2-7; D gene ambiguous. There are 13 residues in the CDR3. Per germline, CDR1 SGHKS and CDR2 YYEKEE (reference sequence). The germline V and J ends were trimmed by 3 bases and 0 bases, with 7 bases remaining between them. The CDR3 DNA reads TGTGCCAGCAGCTCGGAAAGCTCCTACGAGCAGTACTTC. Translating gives CASSSESSYEQYF.

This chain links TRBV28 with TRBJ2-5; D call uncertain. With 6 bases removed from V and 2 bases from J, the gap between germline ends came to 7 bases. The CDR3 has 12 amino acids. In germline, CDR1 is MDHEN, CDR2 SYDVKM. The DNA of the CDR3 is TGTGCCAGCAGCACCCCACAAGAGACCCAGTACTTC. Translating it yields CASSTPQETQYF.

The CDR3 reads CSAEIYEQYF. Written as DNA, the CDR3 is TGCAGTGCTGAAATTTACGAGCAGTACTTC. This rearrangement joins TRBV20-1 to TRBJ2-5; D remains ambiguous. The tail of the sequence fits TRBJ2-7 better, so the J call may be wrong. The CDR3 is 10 amino acids. The germline CDR1 and CDR2 sequences are DFQATT and SNEGSKA (reference sequence).

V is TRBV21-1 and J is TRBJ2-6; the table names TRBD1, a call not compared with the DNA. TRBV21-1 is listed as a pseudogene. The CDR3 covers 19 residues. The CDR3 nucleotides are TGTGCCAGCAGCACAACTGGGGACAGTCCCGACTCTGGGGCCAACGTCCTGACTTTC. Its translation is CASSTTGDSPDSGANVLTF.

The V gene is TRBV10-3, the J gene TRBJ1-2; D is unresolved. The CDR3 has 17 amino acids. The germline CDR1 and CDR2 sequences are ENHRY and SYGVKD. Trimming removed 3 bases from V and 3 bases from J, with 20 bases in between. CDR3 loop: CAISDLGRLPLDYGYTF. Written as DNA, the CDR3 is TGTGCCATCAGTGACTTGGGGAGGCTCCCCCTCGACTATGGCTACACCTTC.

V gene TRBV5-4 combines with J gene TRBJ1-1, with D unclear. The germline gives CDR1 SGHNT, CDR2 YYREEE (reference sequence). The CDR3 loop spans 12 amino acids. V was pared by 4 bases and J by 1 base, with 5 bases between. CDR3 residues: CASSQWNTEAFF. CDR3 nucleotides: TGTGCCAGCAGCCAATGGAACACTGAAGCTTTCTTT.

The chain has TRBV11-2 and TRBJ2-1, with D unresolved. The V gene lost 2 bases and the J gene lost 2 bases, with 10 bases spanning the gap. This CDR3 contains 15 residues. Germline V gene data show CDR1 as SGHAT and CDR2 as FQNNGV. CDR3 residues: CASSLIRGPYNEQFF. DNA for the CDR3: TGTGCCAGCAGCTTAATTCGTGGCCCCTACAATGAGCAGTTCTTC.

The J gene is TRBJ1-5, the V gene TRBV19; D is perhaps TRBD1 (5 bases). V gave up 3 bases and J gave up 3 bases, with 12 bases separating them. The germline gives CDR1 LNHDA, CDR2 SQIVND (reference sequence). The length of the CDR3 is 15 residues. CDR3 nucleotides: TGTGCCAGTAGTATGCCCTCAGGGCTCAATCAGCCCCAGCATTTT. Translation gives CASSMPSGLNQPQHF.

The CDR3 DNA follows: TGTGCCAGCAGCTTCTCACTAGCGGGAACCTACAATGAGCAGTTCTTC. The encoded protein is CASSFSLAGTYNEQFF. The chain has TRBV5-4 and TRBJ2-1, with 10 bases matching TRBD2. The V and J ends lost 2 bases and 2 bases, in that order; junction bases with no gene match: 4. Germline V gene lookup returns CDR1 SGHNT and CDR2 YYREEE (reference sequence). The length of the CDR3 is 16 residues.

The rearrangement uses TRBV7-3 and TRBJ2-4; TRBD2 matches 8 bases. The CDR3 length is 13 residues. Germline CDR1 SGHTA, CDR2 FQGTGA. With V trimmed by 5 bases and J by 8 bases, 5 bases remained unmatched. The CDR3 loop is CASSLGREDIQYF. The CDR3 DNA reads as TGTGCCAGCAGCCTAGGGCGGGAGGACATTCAGTACTTC.

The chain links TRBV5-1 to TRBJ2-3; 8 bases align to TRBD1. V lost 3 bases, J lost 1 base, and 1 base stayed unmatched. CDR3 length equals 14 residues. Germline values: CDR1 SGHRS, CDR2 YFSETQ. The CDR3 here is CASSSTGGTDTQYF. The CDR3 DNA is TGCGCCAGCAGCTCGACAGGGGGCACAGATACGCAGTATTTT.

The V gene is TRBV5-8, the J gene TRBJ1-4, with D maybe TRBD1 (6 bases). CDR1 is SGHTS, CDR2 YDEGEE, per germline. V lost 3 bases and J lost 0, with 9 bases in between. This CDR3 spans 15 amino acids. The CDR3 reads CASSSRQATNEKLFF. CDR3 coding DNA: TGTGCCAGCAGCTCCCGACAGGCAACTAATGAAAAACTGTTTTTT.

The CDR3 loop is CASSADGSNTGELFF. The CDR3 nucleotides are TGTGCCAGCAGTGCCGATGGATCGAACACCGGGGAGCTGTTTTTT. The rearrangement joins TRBV2 to TRBJ2-2, with D unresolved. V lost 4 bases and J 0 bases, leaving 9 bases between the germline ends. The CDR3 is made up of 15 amino acids. Germline-derived CDR1 and CDR2 are SNHLY and FYNNEI.

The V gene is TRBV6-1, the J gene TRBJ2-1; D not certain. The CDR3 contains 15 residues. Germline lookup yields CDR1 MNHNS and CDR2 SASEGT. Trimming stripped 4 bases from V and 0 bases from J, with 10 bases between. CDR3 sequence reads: CASSGILGSYNEQFF. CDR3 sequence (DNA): TGTGCCAGCAGTGGAATCCTTGGCTCCTACAATGAGCAGTTCTTC.

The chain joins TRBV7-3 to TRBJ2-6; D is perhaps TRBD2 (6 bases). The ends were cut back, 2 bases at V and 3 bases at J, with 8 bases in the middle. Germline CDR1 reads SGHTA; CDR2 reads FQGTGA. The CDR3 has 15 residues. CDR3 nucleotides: TGTGCCAGCAGCTTATCCGGGAGTGGGGCCAACGTCCTGACTTTC. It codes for CASSLSGSGANVLTF.

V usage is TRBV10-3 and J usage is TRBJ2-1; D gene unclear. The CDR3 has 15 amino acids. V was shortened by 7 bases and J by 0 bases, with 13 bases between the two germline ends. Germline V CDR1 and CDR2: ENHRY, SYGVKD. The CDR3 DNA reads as TGTGCCATCAACCGAAGCGTAAGCTCCTACAATGAGCAGTTCTTC. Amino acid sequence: CAINRSVSSYNEQFF.

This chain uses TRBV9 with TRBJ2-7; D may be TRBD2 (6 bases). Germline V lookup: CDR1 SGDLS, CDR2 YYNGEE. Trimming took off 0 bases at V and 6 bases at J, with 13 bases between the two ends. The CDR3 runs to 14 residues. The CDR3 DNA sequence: TGTGCCAGCAGCGTAGCGGGGGTTTCGGGCGAGCAGTACTTC. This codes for CASSVAGVSGEQYF.